This T cell receptor beta chain was observed in a study of T cells in Graves' hyperthyroidism and ophthalmopathy. The ends were cut back, 4 bases at V and 1 base at J, with 5 bases in the middle. This CDR3 is 12 amino acids long. Germline V gene lookup returns CDR1 SEHNR and CDR2 FQNEAQ (reference sequence). Amplification of TCR beta CDR3 regions used RNA as the template. The primer set for the first-round RT-PCR of the TCR CDR3 was HTBI. TCRdb reanalysed the multiplex PCR reads using MiXCR and keeps one entry per CDR3 protein. The data hold over 500,000 distinct CDR3 sequences, with 15% to 20% observed a single time.

This chain links TRBV7-9 with TRBJ2-7; D uncertain. Material for sequencing was blood. This receptor was obtained from a woman aged 30 to 39 with Graves' ophthalmopathy. The CDR3 bases are TGTGCCAGCAGCTGGGGTTCCTACGAGCAGTACTTC. This gives the protein CASSWGSYEQYF.